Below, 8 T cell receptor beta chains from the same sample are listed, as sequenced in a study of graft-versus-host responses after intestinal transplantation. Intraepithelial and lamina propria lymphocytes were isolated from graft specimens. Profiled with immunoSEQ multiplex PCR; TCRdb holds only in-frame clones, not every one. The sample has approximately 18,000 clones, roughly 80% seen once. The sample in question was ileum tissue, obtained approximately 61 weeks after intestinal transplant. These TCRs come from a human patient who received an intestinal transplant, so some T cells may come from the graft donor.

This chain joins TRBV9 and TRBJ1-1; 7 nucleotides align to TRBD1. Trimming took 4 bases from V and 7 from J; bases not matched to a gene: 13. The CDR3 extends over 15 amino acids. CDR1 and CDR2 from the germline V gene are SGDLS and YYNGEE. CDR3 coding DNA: TGTGCCAGCAGCCCTCGACAGGGATTAGATGGTGAAGCTTTCTTT. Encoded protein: CASSPRQGLDGEAFF.

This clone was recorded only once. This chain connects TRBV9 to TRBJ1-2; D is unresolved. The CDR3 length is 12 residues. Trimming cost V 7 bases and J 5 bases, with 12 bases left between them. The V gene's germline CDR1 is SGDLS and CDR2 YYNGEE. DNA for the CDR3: TGTGCCAGCGGAGAGGCGGGATATGGCTACACCTTC. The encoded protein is CASGEAGYGYTF. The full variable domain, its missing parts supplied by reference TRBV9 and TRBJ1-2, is DSGVTQTPKHLITATGQRVTLRCSPRSGDLSVYWYQQSLDQGLQFLIQYYNGEERAKGNILERFSAQQFPDLHSELNLSSLELGDSALYFCASGEAGYGYTFGSGTRLTVV.

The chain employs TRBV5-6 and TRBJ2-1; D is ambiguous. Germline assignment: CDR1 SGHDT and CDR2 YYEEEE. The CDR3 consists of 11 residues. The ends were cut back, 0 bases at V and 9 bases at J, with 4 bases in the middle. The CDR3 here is CASSLVGEQFF. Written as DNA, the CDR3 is TGTGCCAGCAGCTTGGTCGGTGAGCAGTTCTTC.

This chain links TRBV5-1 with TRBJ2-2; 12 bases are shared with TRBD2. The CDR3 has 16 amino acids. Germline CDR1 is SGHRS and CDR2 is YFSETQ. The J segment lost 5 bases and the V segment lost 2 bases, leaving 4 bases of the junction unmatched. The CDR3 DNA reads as TGCGCCAGCAGCTTACTAGCGGGAGGACCTACCGGGGAGCTGTTTTTT. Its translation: CASSLLAGGPTGELFF.

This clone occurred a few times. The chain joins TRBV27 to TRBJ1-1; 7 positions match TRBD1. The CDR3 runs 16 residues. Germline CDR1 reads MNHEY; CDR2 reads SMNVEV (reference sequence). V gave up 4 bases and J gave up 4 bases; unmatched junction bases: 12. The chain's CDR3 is CASSSRTDRVGTEAFF. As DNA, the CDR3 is TGTGCCAGCAGTTCAAGGACAGACAGGGTTGGCACTGAAGCTTTCTTT.

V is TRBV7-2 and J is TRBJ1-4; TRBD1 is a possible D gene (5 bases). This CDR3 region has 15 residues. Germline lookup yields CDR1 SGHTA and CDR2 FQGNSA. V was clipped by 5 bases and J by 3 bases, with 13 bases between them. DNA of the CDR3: TGTGCCAGCAGCGTAACCGGGACGGCTAATGAAAAACTGTTTTTT. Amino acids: CASSVTGTANEKLFF.

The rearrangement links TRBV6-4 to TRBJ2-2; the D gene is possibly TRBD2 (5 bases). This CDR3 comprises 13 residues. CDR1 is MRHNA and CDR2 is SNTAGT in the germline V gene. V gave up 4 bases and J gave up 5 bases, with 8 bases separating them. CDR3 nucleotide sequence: TGTGCCAGCAGTGGGAGCGGAACCGGGGAGCTGTTTTTT. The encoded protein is CASSGSGTGELFF.

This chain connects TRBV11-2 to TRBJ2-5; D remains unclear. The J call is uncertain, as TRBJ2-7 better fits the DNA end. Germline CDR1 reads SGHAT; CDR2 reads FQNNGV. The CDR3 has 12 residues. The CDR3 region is CASSLVIYEQYF. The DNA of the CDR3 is TGTGCCAGCAGCTTAGTGATCTACGAGCAGTACTTC.